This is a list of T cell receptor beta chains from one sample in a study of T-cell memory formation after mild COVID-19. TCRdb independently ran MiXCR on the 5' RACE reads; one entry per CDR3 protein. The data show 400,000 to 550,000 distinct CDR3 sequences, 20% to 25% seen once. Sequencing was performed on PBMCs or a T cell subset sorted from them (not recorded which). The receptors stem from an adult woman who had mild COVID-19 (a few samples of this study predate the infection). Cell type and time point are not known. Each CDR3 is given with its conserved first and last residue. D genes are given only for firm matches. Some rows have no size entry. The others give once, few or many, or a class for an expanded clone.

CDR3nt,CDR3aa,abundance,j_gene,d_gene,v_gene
TGTGCCAGCAGCTTACGGAGGACAGTATACAATGAGCAGTTCTTC,CASSLRRTVYNEQFF,NA,TRBJ2-1,NA,TRBV7-6
TGTGCCAGCAGTTACTCCCACGAGCAGTACTTC,CASSYSHEQYF,few,TRBJ2-7,NA,TRBV6-2/TRBV6-3
TGTGCCAGCAGCTGGACAGCAACCGGGGAGCTGTTTTTT,CASSWTATGELFF,NA,TRBJ2-2,NA,TRBV7-2
TGTGCCAGCAGGTGGACAGGGGCCACTGAAGCTTTCTTT,CASRWTGATEAFF,NA,TRBJ1-1,TRBD1,TRBV6-1
TGCGCCAGCAGCTTTTATGGTTCCAGGGACGGGGAAAAACTGTTTTTT,CASSFYGSRDGEKLFF,NA,TRBJ1-4,NA,TRBV5-1
TGCGCCAGCAGCTTGGGCAGCGACTTGGCGTATTTT,CASSLGSDLAYF,few,TRBJ2-3,NA,TRBV5-1
TGTGCCACCAGTGATTCGGGACAGGTGTCCAGGACCCAGTACTTC,CATSDSGQVSRTQYF,NA,TRBJ2-5,TRBD1,TRBV24-1
TGCGCCAGCAGCCTCTACACCGGGACCGCCAACACCGGGGAGCTGTTTTTT,CASSLYTGTANTGELFF,NA,TRBJ2-2,NA,TRBV4-3
TGTGCCAGCGGACTAGCGGGGGGGGGTGAGCAGTTCTTC,CASGLAGGGEQFF,NA,TRBJ2-1,TRBD2,TRBV7-3
TGCAGTGCTGAGGGGGTCCCCTACGAGCAGTACTTC,CSAEGVPYEQYF,few,TRBJ2-7,NA,TRBV20-1
TGCAGCGTCGTTACCCGAGGTCTGGAGACCCAGTACTTC,CSVVTRGLETQYF,few,TRBJ2-5,NA,TRBV29-1
TGTGCCAGCAGTTATTTGCCAGGTGAAATGAACACTGAAGCTTTCTTT,CASSYLPGEMNTEAFF,NA,TRBJ1-1,NA,TRBV12-3/TRBV12-4
TGTGCCAGCAGCCGGACAGGGAATAAAGAGACCCAGTACTTC,CASSRTGNKETQYF,few,TRBJ2-5,TRBD1,TRBV5-5
TGCAGTGCTATTGGGCCCAAGGGTAACACTGAAGCTTTCTTT,CSAIGPKGNTEAFF,NA,TRBJ1-1,NA,TRBV20-1
TGTGCCTGGAGTAATGACCTACCCTTGGGGGATACGCAGTATTTT,CAWSNDLPLGDTQYF,few,TRBJ2-3,NA,TRBV30
TGTGCCTGGAGTTTGTCCAGGAGCTCCTACGAGCAGTACTTC,CAWSLSRSSYEQYF,few,TRBJ2-7,NA,TRBV30
TGCGCCAGCAGCCAAGGGCGACTAGCGGGAGGGATCGATGAGCAGTTCTTC,CASSQGRLAGGIDEQFF,few,TRBJ2-1,TRBD2,TRBV4-3
TGTGCCAGCAGCTTTATGCAGGGTCACGATGGCTACACCTTC,CASSFMQGHDGYTF,NA,TRBJ1-2,NA,TRBV11-2
TGTGCCAGCAGTTTTCATCTGGCTAGCGGAAACCCCGGGGAGCTGTTTTTT,CASSFHLASGNPGELFF,NA,TRBJ2-2,TRBD2,TRBV12-3/TRBV12-4
TGCAGTGCTAGAATGGTCCTAGCGGGGGGGCTTAACAATGAGCAGTTCTTC,CSARMVLAGGLNNEQFF,few,TRBJ2-1,TRBD2,TRBV20-1
TGCGCCAGCAGCTTGGATGGGACAGGGCGCGTCGGGGAGCTGTTTTTT,CASSLDGTGRVGELFF,many,TRBJ2-2,TRBD1,TRBV5-1
TGTGCCACCAGTGATATCCCCAACTACAGGGGTGAAAACTCTGGGGCCAACGTCCTGACTTTC,CATSDIPNYRGENSGANVLTF,many,TRBJ2-6,TRBD1,TRBV24-1
TGTGCCTGGAGACGGGACGGAATTTATGGCTACACCTTC,CAWRRDGIYGYTF,NA,TRBJ1-2,NA,TRBV30
TGTGCCAGCTTAGGCTGGGATGCCCCTGAAGCTTTCTTT,CASLGWDAPEAFF,few,TRBJ1-1,NA,TRBV27
TGTGCCAGCAGCTTAGTGGCGGGTCGGGGAAATGAGCAGTTCTTC,CASSLVAGRGNEQFF,NA,TRBJ2-1,NA,TRBV7-9
TGTGCCAGCAGCTTAAACAAGGCTGGCACAGATACGCAGTATTTT,CASSLNKAGTDTQYF,many,TRBJ2-3,NA,TRBV7-2
TGTGCCTGGAGCCTCCCGCCTCTCGTAGAGACCCAGTACTTC,CAWSLPPLVETQYF,few,TRBJ2-5,NA,TRBV30
TGCGCCAGCAGCTTGGAGAACTCCTACGAGCAGTACTTC,CASSLENSYEQYF,few,TRBJ2-7,NA,TRBV5-1
TGCGCCAGCAGCCAATTAGCGGGACCCTACAATGAGCAGTTCTTC,CASSQLAGPYNEQFF,NA,TRBJ2-1,TRBD2,TRBV4-3
TGTGCTAGTGGTTGGGACTTCGATGGCTACACCTTC,CASGWDFDGYTF,NA,TRBJ1-2,NA,TRBV12-5
TGTGCCAGCAGAGCCCGCCCGGAAGGGTACGAGCAGTACTTC,CASRARPEGYEQYF,NA,TRBJ2-7,NA,TRBV6-5
TGCAGCGTTCGGACTAGCGGGAGCTACGAGCAGTACTTC,CSVRTSGSYEQYF,many,TRBJ2-7,TRBD2,TRBV29-1
TGTGCCAGCAGCCGGTCGGGAACCCAGTTCTTC,CASSRSGTQFF,few,TRBJ2-1,NA,TRBV12-3/TRBV12-4